This T cell receptor beta chain was sequenced during a study of shared clonotypes between healthy human individuals (dated by TCRdb to the early 2020s). Regarding the complete study: The cohort comprised two women and a few men aged 18 to 49 years. For each donor, CD4 naive and CD4 memory were each given three plates, CD8 naive was given two plates, and CD8 memory was given one plate. The study deeply sequenced blood TCR repertoires of five healthy adults to estimate repertoire size and the extent of clonotype sharing between individuals. Different laboratories and diverse techniques were used to prepare libraries and sequence TCR repertoires, to increase sequencing depth and limit assay-specific biases. Each donor's leukapheresis produced roughly between about 0.85 and 10 billion PBMCs. The paper as a whole reports these results and caveats: The small number of donors limited the genetic and exposure-history diversity represented. Compared with non-shared clonotypes, clonotypes shared by all four sorted-subset donors had higher generation probabilities. Sampling was restricted to blood, and TCR repertoires in tissue are likely to differ from TCR repertoires in blood. Pairwise subsampling led to the expectation that sequencing depth would affect the degree of clonotype sharing among donors. Larger estimated clonotype richness was generally found for naive subsets than for memory subsets. Rarefaction of sorted-subset datasets indicated incomplete sequencing despite the large sequencing depth. When several donors were compared, the shared fraction of clonotypes was about 5.4% for naive CD4, approximately 3.3% for naive CD8, 2.3% for memory CD4, and 0.4% for memory CD8.

The donors were healthy, HIV-negative adults who had no recently reported acute infections or vaccinations. All donors were Caucasian adults living in Nashville, Tennessee, USA. CD4+ T cells were enriched by magnetic negative selection, after which naive cells were positively selected on CD45RA and the negative fraction was taken as the memory subset. Blood was obtained by leukapheresis, after which PBMCs were separated by Ficoll-Histopaque density gradient centrifugation and cryopreserved in liquid nitrogen vapor phase. Purity and quantity of every magnetically sorted T cell population were checked by analytical flow cytometry. Genomic DNA was isolated from each sorted fraction and quantified by UV absorbance on a Nanodrop 2000c. As regards this clone: What this receptor recognizes is not known. Base qualities are not recorded, but no much larger clone differs from it by a single base.

TCR CDR3 regions were amplified from genomic DNA by multiplex PCR using the deep immunoSEQ assay. For each cell subset, the extracted genomic DNA was distributed evenly across all wells of several immunoSEQ 96-well plates, and each plate served as one replicate. For sorted subsets, roughly 200 ng of genomic DNA, equivalent to some 33,000 T cell genomes, went into each replicate PCR. Purified libraries were quantified with a Qubit 3.0 fluorometer, sized on a Bioanalyzer 2100, and re-quantified with the KAPA Library Quantification kit. Every immunoSEQ 96-well plate was sequenced on a separate single-read 150-cycle Illumina NextSeq 550 flow cell. As for how the authors treated the data: Because only junctional sequences without quality scores were contained in the immunoSEQ output, filtering matching that applied to full-length reads could not be performed. To assign V/J genes and CDR3, sequences were annotated using PyIR, a Python wrapper for IgBLAST v1.9, with IMGT germline references. Reads were filtered out if the reads had weak V/J assignments (E-value above 1e-6), no CDR3, stop codons, out-of-frame junctions, or ambiguous translated residues. V3J clonotypes were defined by identical inferred V gene, J gene, and CDR3 amino acid sequence. To compute the percentage overlap between repertoires, the number of shared unique clonotypes was divided by the size of the smaller repertoire. Three approaches were used to assess repertoire richness: RTK rarefaction, the Chao1 estimator, and Recon v2.1 estimates of unobserved clonotypes. Generation probabilities were computed with OLGA for all TCRbeta clonotypes obtained by the gDNA method from a handful of donors. TCRdb holds this immuneACCESS table with in-frame rearrangements only. Some clones are missing; in checked studies, unresolved V genes explain under half, and the rest has no known cause. V, J and clone size are taken as reported in that table, and D and trimming were inferred from the DNA itself. In this sample the table shows over a million clones, approximately 97% of which occur a single time. Roughly 1.1% of the sample rests with the top ten.

There are 15 amino acids in the CDR3, from cysteine to phenylalanine inclusive. Of the read, only the CDR3 DNA is kept; its 45 bases are in frame from base 1. From the germline V gene, CDR1 is MDHEN and CDR2 is SYDVKM. V loses 8 bases at its end and J loses 6 bases; junction bases beyond the gene matches: 15. This chain joins TRBV28 to TRBJ2-7; TRBD2 matches 8 bases in the middle. The specimen sequenced was naive CD4+ T cells sorted from blood. The cell subset or site label, read with the paper, signifies: CD45RA+ positively selected. This clonotype originated in a man aged 30 to 45 in good health. CDR3 loop: CASPPSASGLGEQYF. The DNA is TGTGCCAGCCCACCCTCGGCTAGCGGGTTAGGCGAGCAGTACTTC.